Following are 32 T cell receptor beta chains from one sample sequenced in a study of beta chain features in type 1 diabetes. The entirety of the isolated RNA underwent reverse transcription, so expressed TCRB transcripts were sequenced. TCRdb's table, derived via immunoSEQ multiplex PCR, lists solely in-frame clones and lacks some. The sample carries 310,000 or so clones, approximately 16% recorded once. Whole-study findings and limits: Moderate yet significant TCRB CDR3 shortening was seen in Type 1 diabetes patients in all four CD4+ subsets.

The antigens these receptors bind are not known. The sequenced sample was naive CD4+ T cells from blood. All receptors come from a man younger than 35 with type 1 diabetes.

This clone turned up a few times. The J gene is TRBJ2-7, the V gene TRBV30; 7 bases line up with TRBD1. V trimming: 5 bases; J trimming: 4 bases; junction bases outside the gene matches: 2. Germline V gene sequence: CDR1 GTSNPN, CDR2 SVGIG (reference sequence). This CDR3 is built from 11 residues. Here the CDR3 DNA reads TGTGCCTGGCGACAGGGATACGAGCAGTACTTC. This encodes CAWRQGYEQYF. The whole variable domain, remainder taken from reference TRBV30 and TRBJ2-7, is SQTIHQWPATLVQPVGSPLSLECTVEGTSNPNLYWYRQAAGRGLQLLFYSVGIGQISSEVPQNLSASRPQDRQFILSSKKLLLSDSGFYLCAWRQGYEQYFGPGTRLTVT.

Only a few counts were recorded for this clone. The chain couples TRBV7-2 to TRBJ2-4; TRBD2 matches 11 bases. V shed 5 bases and J 12 bases; nucleotides not matched to a gene: 3. This CDR3 comprises 12 residues. Per germline, CDR1 SGHTA and CDR2 FQGNSA. The DNA of the CDR3 is TGTGCCAGCAGCACTAGCGGGGGTTCTCAGTACTTC. Its protein product is CASSTSGGSQYF.

The V call is TRBV6-6, the J call TRBJ1-1; no firm D call. Germline CDR1 and CDR2: MNHNY and SVGAGI (reference sequence). CDR3 size: 12 residues. The V end lost 2 bases, the J end lost 5 bases, and 6 bases lay between the germline ends. CDR3 amino acids: CASSYRVTEAFF. The DNA of the CDR3 is TGTGCCAGCAGTTACAGAGTAACTGAAGCTTTCTTT.

The chain links TRBV30 to TRBJ1-2; possibly TRBD1 for D (5 bases). The V end was cut by 3 bases, the J end by 2 bases, with 7 bases between. CDR3 length: 12 residues. Germline loops: CDR1 GTSNPN, CDR2 SVGIG (reference sequence). CDR3 sequence: CAWRQENYGYTF. The CDR3 bases are TGTGCCTGGAGACAGGAGAACTATGGCTACACCTTC.

This chain connects TRBV4-1 to TRBJ2-1, with a weak D call TRBD2 (5 bases). Trimming stripped 1 base from V and 8 bases from J, with 18 bases between. The CDR3 is 16 amino acids. Germline-derived CDR1 and CDR2 are MGHRA and YSYEKL. The DNA for the CDR3 is TGCGCCAGCAGCCAAGTCTCCAGCGGTTGGGCGGATGAGCAGTTCTTC. It encodes CASSQVSSGWADEQFF.

J is TRBJ1-1 and V is TRBV9; the match to TRBD1 covers 8 bases. V lost 3 bases and J lost 0; bases outside the gene matches: 4. CDR3 length equals 15 residues. Germline assignment: CDR1 SGDLS and CDR2 YYNGEE. The CDR3 DNA reads TGTGCCAGCAGCGCCCGACAGGGGATGAACACTGAAGCTTTCTTT. Translated, it gives CASSARQGMNTEAFF.

The chain uses TRBV29-1 and TRBJ2-7, with TRBD1 as a possible D gene (6 bases). Trimming pared 5 bases from V and 6 bases from J, leaving 11 bases between. The CDR3 is 11 amino acids. The germline V gene encodes CDR1 SQVTM and CDR2 ANQGSEA. CDR3 amino acids: CSVWDMGEQYF. The CDR3 region has the DNA TGCAGCGTTTGGGACATGGGCGAGCAGTACTTC.

This clone was counted a few times. This chain connects TRBV30 to TRBJ1-5, with 7 bases identical to TRBD1. V trimming: 2 bases; J trimming: 3 bases; junction bases outside the gene matches: 4. Per the germline V gene, CDR1 is GTSNPN and CDR2 is SVGIG (reference sequence). The CDR3 length is 14 residues. Here the CDR3 DNA reads TGTGCCTGGAGTTCGACAGGGTACAATCAGCCCCAGCATTTT. This gives the protein CAWSSTGYNQPQHF.

The V gene is TRBV9, the J gene TRBJ1-6; D gene ambiguous. CDR1 and CDR2 (germline): SGDLS, YYNGEE. The CDR3 sequence is 17 residues long. V was trimmed by 0 bases and J by 0 bases, leaving 10 bases between them. The CDR3 loop reads CASSVASHSSYNSPLHF. As DNA, the CDR3 is TGTGCCAGCAGCGTAGCTTCGCACAGCTCCTATAATTCACCCCTCCACTTT.

This chain connects TRBV7-9 to TRBJ1-1, with 7 nucleotides matching TRBD1. This CDR3 is built from 16 residues. The junction had 11 bases not matched to a gene; V was cut back by 2 bases and J by 5 bases. In germline, CDR1 is SEHNR, CDR2 FQNEAQ (reference sequence). CDR3: CASSLTGTVGDTEAFF. CDR3 nucleotide sequence: TGTGCCAGCAGCTTAACAGGGACAGTCGGAGATACTGAAGCTTTCTTT.

This chain links TRBV7-9 with TRBJ1-1; 7 positions match TRBD1. Trimming removed 5 bases from V and 0 bases from J; junction bases left unmatched: 9. The CDR3 contains 16 residues. CDR1 is SEHNR, CDR2 FQNEAQ, per germline (reference sequence). The CDR3 coding sequence is TGTGCCAGCAGCCAAGTGACAGGGCGGATGAACACTGAAGCTTTCTTT. It yields the protein CASSQVTGRMNTEAFF. The full variable domain, in which reference TRBV7-9 and TRBJ1-1 provide the parts outside the CDR3, is DTGVSQNPRHKITKRGQNVTFRCDPISEHNRLYWYRQTLGQGPEFLTYFQNEAQLEKSRLLSDRFSAERPKGSFSTLEIQRTEQGDSAMYLCASSQVTGRMNTEAFFGQGTRLTVV.

This chain connects TRBV27 to TRBJ1-5; tentative D call: TRBD1 (6 bases). This CDR3 spans 17 amino acids. Germline V CDR1 and CDR2: MNHEY, SMNVEV (reference sequence). The V end was cut by 1 base, the J end by 4 bases, with 17 bases between. The CDR3 coding sequence is TGTGCCAGCAGTTTATTAAACCCCCACAGGGAGAATCAGCCCCAGCATTTT. Its protein product is CASSLLNPHRENQPQHF.

This clone was picked up a small number of times. This chain connects TRBV19 to TRBJ2-7, with D tentatively TRBD1 (6 bases). V shed 0 bases and J shed 4 bases, with 13 bases lying between them. The germline V gene encodes CDR1 LNHDA and CDR2 SQIVND (reference sequence). This CDR3 has 15 amino acids. This CDR3 is CASSIDRTERYEQYF. CDR3 bases: TGTGCCAGTAGTATAGATAGGACAGAGAGGTACGAGCAGTACTTC.

This clone turned up a few times. The chain links TRBV25-1 to TRBJ1-2; D perhaps matches TRBD1 (6 bases). This CDR3 contains 13 residues. V was trimmed by 1 base and J by 6 bases, leaving 9 bases between them. Germline CDR1 MGHDK, CDR2 SYGVNS. The CDR3 DNA reads as TGTGCCAGCAGTGAATGGGGGGGCGATGGCTACACCTTC. It is translated as CASSEWGGDGYTF.

The genes are TRBV5-6 and TRBJ2-5; 7 bases fit TRBD2. The CDR3 loop spans 14 amino acids. From germline, CDR1 is SGHDT and CDR2 YYEEEE. The V gene end was trimmed by 4 bases and the J gene end by 5 bases; junction bases not matched to a gene: 8. The CDR3 bases are TGTGCCAGCAGCGTGGCGGTCGGGGGGGAGACCCAGTACTTC. This gives the protein CASSVAVGGETQYF.

A few counts support this clone. V and J are TRBV5-1 and TRBJ2-5; 9 nucleotides agree with TRBD2. The CDR3 covers 15 residues. V was pared by 0 bases and J by 3 bases, with 3 bases of the junction left unmatched. Germline V gene lookup returns CDR1 SGHRS and CDR2 YFSETQ. The CDR3 nucleotides read TGCGCCAGCAGCTTGGGTAGCGGGGGAGAAGAGACCCAGTACTTC. Protein sequence: CASSLGSGGEETQYF.

This clone showed up just a few times. The chain carries TRBV2 and TRBJ2-1, with D unclear. Germline assignment: CDR1 SNHLY and CDR2 FYNNEI. The CDR3 totals 13 residues. Trimming took off 6 bases at V and 5 bases at J, with 11 bases between the two ends. The CDR3 DNA follows: TGTGCCAGCAGGAGGAACTCGAACAATGAGCAGTTCTTC. It encodes CASRRNSNNEQFF.

The sample holds a few counts of this clone. For the CDR3, the DNA is TGTGCCAGCAGCCCGACTAGCGGGAGGGTGTGGAATGAGCAGTTCTTC. This gives the protein CASSPTSGRVWNEQFF. The chain combines TRBV9 with TRBJ2-1, with 14 bases that match TRBD2. V was pared by 4 bases and J by 7 bases, with 7 bases of the junction left unmatched. The CDR3 runs 16 residues. Germline V gene data show CDR1 as SGDLS and CDR2 as YYNGEE.

J is TRBJ1-5 and V is TRBV18; 7 nucleotides match TRBD1. Germline CDR1 is KGHSH and CDR2 is LQKENI. After removal of 4 bases from V and 7 bases from J, the junction contained 7 bases not matched to a gene. The CDR3 consists of 14 residues. The CDR3 DNA follows: TGTGCCAGCTCACGCGACAGGGATATCCAGCCCCAGCATTTT. Translation: CASSRDRDIQPQHF.

V gene TRBV4-2 combines with J gene TRBJ2-1; 12 bases fit TRBD1. Per the germline V gene, CDR1 is LGHNA and CDR2 is YNFKEQ. V was clipped by 5 bases and J by 5 bases; unmatched bases: 4. The CDR3 runs 15 residues. CDR3 region: CASSSGQGADNEQFF. CDR3 DNA: TGTGCCAGCAGCTCGGGACAGGGGGCCGACAATGAGCAGTTCTTC.

V usage is TRBV11-3 and J usage is TRBJ2-1; D unresolved. The CDR3 covers 14 residues. Between the trimmed V and J ends, which lost 5 bases and 12 bases, there was a span of 20 bases. Germline CDR1 is SGHNT and CDR2 is YENEEA. CDR3 bases: TGTGCCAGCAGCCCTCTTCAGACTCCTTCCGTGCAGTTCTTC. It codes for CASSPLQTPSVQFF.

The chain has TRBV30 and TRBJ2-5, with 8 positions matching TRBD2. The CDR3 length is 15 residues. CDR1 is GTSNPN, CDR2 SVGIG, per germline (reference sequence). Trimming cost V 1 base and J 4 bases; bases outside gene matches: 8. CDR3 sequence: CAWSARGGPGETQYF. Here the CDR3 DNA reads TGTGCCTGGAGTGCCCGGGGGGGGCCGGGAGAGACCCAGTACTTC.

The chain links TRBV19 to TRBJ2-3, with D maybe TRBD1 (6 bases). This CDR3 has 14 amino acids. Trimming cost V 6 bases and J 7 bases, with 17 bases left between them. The germline V gene has CDR1 LNHDA and CDR2 SQIVND (reference sequence). CDR3 in DNA: TGTGCCAGTAGCGGAACAGGGCAAGGAAATACGCAGTATTTT. Protein product: CASSGTGQGNTQYF.

V is TRBV7-9 and J is TRBJ2-7; D gene unclear. Germline CDR1 SEHNR, CDR2 FQNEAQ (reference sequence). The CDR3 extends over 15 amino acids. The V and J ends lost 5 bases and 2 bases respectively, with 16 bases between them. CDR3 in DNA: TGTGCCAGCAGCCTTCCCGGGTCCTTTACCTACGAGCAGTACTTC. Residues: CASSLPGSFTYEQYF.

The table lists this clone with a few counts. This chain uses TRBV9 with TRBJ1-2; a weak D match, TRBD1 (5 bases). Germline-derived CDR1 and CDR2 are SGDLS and YYNGEE. There are 14 residues in the CDR3. V lost 6 bases and J 8 bases, leaving 20 bases between the germline ends. Written as DNA, the CDR3 is TGTGCCAGCACCTCCGACGGGGGTTCCGGGGGCTACACCTTC. Translation: CASTSDGGSGGYTF.

This clone was seen a handful of times. The chain joins TRBV6-5 to TRBJ2-7, with 7 bases that match TRBD2. There are 15 residues in the CDR3. Germline V gives CDR1 MNHEY, CDR2 SVGAGI. V was clipped by 2 bases and J by 5 bases; unmatched bases: 9. The CDR3 DNA reads as TGTGCCAGCAGTTACGGGGGGACTACGACGGACGAGCAGTACTTC. Amino acids: CASSYGGTTTDEQYF.

The chain joins TRBV9 to TRBJ1-2, with D unresolved. Germline CDR1 is SGDLS and CDR2 is YYNGEE. Between the trimmed V and J ends, which lost 3 bases and 3 bases, there was a span of 9 bases. The CDR3 covers 13 residues. The DNA of the CDR3 is TGTGCCAGCAGCGAACGTTCGGACTATGGCTACACCTTC. It encodes CASSERSDYGYTF.

The V gene is TRBV5-6, the J gene TRBJ1-1; D perhaps matches TRBD1 (5 bases). Germline loops: CDR1 SGHDT, CDR2 YYEEEE. CDR3 length: 15 residues. With 3 bases removed from V and 4 bases from J, the gap between germline ends came to 16 bases. Written as DNA, the CDR3 is TGTGCCAGCAGCTCTTCGACCCTAAGGGGCACTGAAGCTTTCTTT. Translated, it gives CASSSSTLRGTEAFF.

This clone was detected a few times. The rearrangement joins TRBV5-1 to TRBJ2-7; D is uncertain. This CDR3 contains 12 residues. Germline CDR1 SGHRS, CDR2 YFSETQ. Trimming took 0 bases from V and 3 from J, leaving 4 bases between them. CDR3 region: CASSLGYYEQYF. Written as DNA, the CDR3 is TGCGCCAGCAGCTTGGGTTACTACGAGCAGTACTTC. Full variable domain (rest looked up from reference TRBV5-1 and TRBJ2-7): KAGVTQTPRYLIKTRGQQVTLSCSPISGHRSVSWYQQTPGQGLQFLFEYFSETQRNKGNFPGRFSGRQFSNSRSEMNVSTLELGDSALYLCASSLGYYEQYFGPGTRLTVT.

The chain links TRBV20-1 to TRBJ2-5, with 7 bases lining up with TRBD2. Germline trimming cut 2 bases from V and 14 bases from J; bases unmatched to any gene: 8. The CDR3 extends over 11 amino acids. Germline V CDR1 and CDR2: DFQATT, SNEGSKA (reference sequence). CDR3 loop: CSARLGLDFYF. The DNA of the CDR3 is TGCAGTGCTAGATTAGGACTAGACTTTTACTTC.

This clone was seen more than once but under ten times. The J gene is TRBJ2-5, the V gene TRBV15, with D possibly being TRBD1 (5 bases). Germline V CDR1 and CDR2: LNHNV, YYDKDF (reference sequence). The CDR3 contains 15 residues. Trimming shortened V by 0 bases and J by 5 bases, and 13 bases separated the two germline ends. DNA for the CDR3: TGTGCCACCAGCAGAGATCCGCAGGGTGGGGAGACCCAGTACTTC. It is translated as CATSRDPQGGETQYF.

The V gene is TRBV7-2, the J gene TRBJ1-1; 7 bases are a match to TRBD1. V lost 5 bases to trimming and J lost 5 bases; unmatched junction nucleotides: 8. Germline V gene sequence: CDR1 SGHTA, CDR2 FQGNSA. This CDR3 has 14 amino acids. The CDR3 nucleotides are TGTGCCAGCAGCCTAAACAAACAGGGGACTGAAGCTTTCTTT. It is translated as CASSLNKQGTEAFF.